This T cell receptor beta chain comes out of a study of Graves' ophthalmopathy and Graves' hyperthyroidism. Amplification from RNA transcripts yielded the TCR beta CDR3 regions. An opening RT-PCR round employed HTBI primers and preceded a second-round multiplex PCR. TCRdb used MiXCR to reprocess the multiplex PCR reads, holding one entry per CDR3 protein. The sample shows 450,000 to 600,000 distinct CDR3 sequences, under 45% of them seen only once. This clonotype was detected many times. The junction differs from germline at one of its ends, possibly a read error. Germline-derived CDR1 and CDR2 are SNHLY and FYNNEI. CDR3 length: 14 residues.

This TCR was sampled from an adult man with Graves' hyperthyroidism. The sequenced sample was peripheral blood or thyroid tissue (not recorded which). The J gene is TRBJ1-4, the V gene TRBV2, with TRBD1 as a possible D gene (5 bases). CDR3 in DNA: TGTGCCAGCACCTCAGGGCAGGGTAATGAAGAACTGTTTTTT. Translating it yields CASTSGQGNEELFF.